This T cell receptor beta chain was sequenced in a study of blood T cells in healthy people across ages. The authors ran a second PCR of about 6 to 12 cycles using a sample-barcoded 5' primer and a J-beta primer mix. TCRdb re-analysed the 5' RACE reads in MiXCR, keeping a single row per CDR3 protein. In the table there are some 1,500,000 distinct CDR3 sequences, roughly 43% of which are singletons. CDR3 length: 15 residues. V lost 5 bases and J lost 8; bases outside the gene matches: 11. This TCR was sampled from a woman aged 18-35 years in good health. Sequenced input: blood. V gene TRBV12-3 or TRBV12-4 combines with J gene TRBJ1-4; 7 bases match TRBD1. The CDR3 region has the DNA TGTGCCAGCAGTCCGGAACAGGGGCTAGTCGAAAAACTGTTTTTT. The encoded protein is CASSPEQGLVEKLFF.